Only one count was recorded for the clone carrying this T cell receptor beta chain. Its target is not known. Each subset's genomic DNA was shared equally among a number of immunoSEQ plates. Clones were sequenced by immunoSEQ multiplex PCR, and TCRdb holds only the in-frame ones, with some missing. This sample carries roughly 2.6 million clones, roughly nine tenths of them seen once, and the ten largest clones take over 0.12%. This entry is derived from a study of shared clonotypes between healthy human individuals. About the research overall: Donors consisted of a couple of women and a few men between 18 and 49. Findings of the study overall: With several donors compared, around 5% of naive CD4 clonotypes were shared.

The CDR3 sequence is 15 residues long. CDR1 is MDHEN and CDR2 is SYDVKM in the germline V gene. The V gene end was trimmed by 6 bases and the J gene end by 5 bases; junction bases not matched to a gene: 8. This receptor was identified in a man between 18 and 29 years old in good health. The sample comprised naive CD4+ T cells sorted from blood. As for subset: CD45RA+ positively selected. The rearrangement uses TRBV28 and TRBJ1-5; 9 bases fit TRBD1. Here the CDR3 reads CASRPRDRVYQPQHF. The DNA of the CDR3 is TGTGCCAGCAGACCCCGGGACAGGGTCTATCAGCCCCAGCATTTT.